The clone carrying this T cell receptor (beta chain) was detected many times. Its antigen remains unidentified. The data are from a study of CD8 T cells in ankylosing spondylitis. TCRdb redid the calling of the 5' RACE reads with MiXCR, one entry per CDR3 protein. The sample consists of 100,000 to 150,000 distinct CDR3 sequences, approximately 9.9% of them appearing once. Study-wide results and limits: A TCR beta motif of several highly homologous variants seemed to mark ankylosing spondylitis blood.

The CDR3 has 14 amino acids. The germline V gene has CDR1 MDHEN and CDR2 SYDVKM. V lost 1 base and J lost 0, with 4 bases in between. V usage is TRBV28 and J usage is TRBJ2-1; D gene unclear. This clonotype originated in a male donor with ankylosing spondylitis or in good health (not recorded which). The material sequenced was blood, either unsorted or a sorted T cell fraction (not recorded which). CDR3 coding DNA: TGTGCCAGCAGTTTATATAGCTCCTACAATGAGCAGTTCTTC. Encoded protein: CASSLYSSYNEQFF. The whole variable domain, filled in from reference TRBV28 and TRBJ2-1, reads DVKVTQSSRYLVKRTGEKVFLECVQDMDHENMFWYRQDPGLGLRLIYFSYDVKMKEKGDIPEGYSVSREKKERFSLILESASTNQTSMYLCASSLYSSYNEQFFGPGTRLTVL.